This is a list of T cell receptor beta chains from one sample in a study of blood T cells in healthy people across ages. In TCRdb, the 5' RACE reads were re-called with MiXCR into one record per CDR3 protein. The repertoire holds around 690,000 distinct CDR3 sequences, with approximately 50% as singletons. Specimen: blood. These receptors all come from a man in his sixties in good health. The CDR3 runs from the conserved cysteine through the conserved F or W. The D gene is left open where the match is weak. A row's size may be missing; if present it is once, few, many or a size class.

D	V	size	J	CDR3	DNA
TRBD2	TRBV9	few	TRBJ2-3	CASSASGGTDTQYF	TGTGCCAGCAGCGCTAGCGGGGGCACAGATACGCAGTATTTT
.	TRBV28	.	TRBJ2-5	CASSLSQVQETQYF	TGTGCCAGCAGTTTATCCCAGGTTCAAGAGACCCAGTACTTC
TRBD2	TRBV9	.	TRBJ2-2	CASSVAGGAGELFF	TGTGCCAGCAGCGTTGCGGGGGGGGCCGGGGAGCTGTTTTTT
.	TRBV12-3/TRBV12-4	once	TRBJ1-1	CASSPQVLNTEAFF	TGTGCCAGCAGTCCGCAGGTCCTGAACACTGAAGCTTTCTTT
TRBD2	TRBV20-1	.	TRBJ2-4	CSARLAGMDKNIQYF	TGCAGTGCTAGACTAGCGGGCATGGACAAAAACATTCAGTACTTC
.	TRBV29-1	.	TRBJ2-6	CSVLGGADSGANVLTF	TGCAGCGTTTTGGGGGGAGCCGACTCTGGGGCCAACGTCCTGACTTTC
TRBD2	TRBV20-1	.	TRBJ2-1	CSARNQLAGFGYNEQFF	TGCAGTGCTAGAAACCAACTAGCGGGATTCGGCTACAATGAGCAGTTCTTC
.	TRBV29-1	few	TRBJ2-2	CSVDLQNTGELFF	TGCAGCGTTGATCTCCAGAACACCGGGGAGCTGTTTTTT
TRBD1	TRBV20-1	once	TRBJ2-1	CSARDGRGNEQFF	TGCAGTGCTAGAGACGGCAGGGGGAATGAGCAGTTCTTC
.	TRBV19	.	TRBJ1-4	CASLPGGGPGGEKLFF	TGTGCCAGTCTACCCGGAGGGGGGCCCGGAGGTGAAAAACTGTTTTTT